This T cell receptor (beta chain) is from a study of T cell repertoires in cytomegalovirus infection. Study details: Both a matching HLA type and CMV infection were indicated by public TCR beta signatures. Study-level results: The study found HLA-C-restricted CMV-specific TCR beta clonotypes dominating the ex vivo response. Summed frequency of shared TCR beta families picked out CMV carriers who also had the relevant HLA.

The V gene's germline CDR1 is SGHVS and CDR2 FQNEAQ. The CDR3 is 14 amino acids. The ends lost 5 bases at V and 5 bases at J; junction bases unmatched: 8. This clonotype has a count of ten or more. Its specificity is unknown. TCRdb independently ran MiXCR on the reads; one entry per CDR3 protein. The data contain roughly 300,000 distinct CDR3 sequences, about 25% of them seen just once; the ten biggest clones take up 11% to 15%. The clonotype originates from a human donor in good health (CMV status not recorded). Some clones in this sample may be carry-over from other donors' samples. Sequenced: PBMCs. The chain is built from TRBV7-8 and TRBJ1-1; TRBD1 matches 7 bases. The CDR3 DNA follows: TGTGCCAGCAGCCGGGAGGACAGGAAGACTGAAGCTTTCTTT. This sequence encodes CASSREDRKTEAFF.